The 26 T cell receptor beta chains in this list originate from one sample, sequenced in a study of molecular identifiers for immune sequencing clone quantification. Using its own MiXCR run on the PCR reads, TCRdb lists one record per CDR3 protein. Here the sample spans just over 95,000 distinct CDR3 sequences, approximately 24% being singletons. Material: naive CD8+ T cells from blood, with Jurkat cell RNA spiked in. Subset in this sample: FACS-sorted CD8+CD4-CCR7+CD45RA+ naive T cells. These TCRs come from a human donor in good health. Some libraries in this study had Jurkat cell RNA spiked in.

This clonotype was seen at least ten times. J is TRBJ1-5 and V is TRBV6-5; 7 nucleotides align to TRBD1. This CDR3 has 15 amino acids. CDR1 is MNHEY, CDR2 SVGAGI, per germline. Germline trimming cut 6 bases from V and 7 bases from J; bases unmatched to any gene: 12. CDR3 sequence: CASSRRDSRGQPQHF. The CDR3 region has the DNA TGTGCCAGCAGCCGACGGGACAGTCGAGGGCAGCCCCAGCATTTT.

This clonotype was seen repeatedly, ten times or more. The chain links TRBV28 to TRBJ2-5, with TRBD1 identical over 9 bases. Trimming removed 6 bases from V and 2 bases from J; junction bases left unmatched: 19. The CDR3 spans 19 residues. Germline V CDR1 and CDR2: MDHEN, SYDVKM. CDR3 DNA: TGTGCCAGCAGAAGAAGGGACAGGGTCTGGCGGGAGTCACAAGAGACCCAGTACTTC. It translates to CASRRRDRVWRESQETQYF. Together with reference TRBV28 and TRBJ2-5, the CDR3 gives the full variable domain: DVKVTQSSRYLVKRTGEKVFLECVQDMDHENMFWYRQDPGLGLRLIYFSYDVKMKEKGDIPEGYSVSREKKERFSLILESASTNQTSMYLCASRRRDRVWRESQETQYFGPGTRLLVL.

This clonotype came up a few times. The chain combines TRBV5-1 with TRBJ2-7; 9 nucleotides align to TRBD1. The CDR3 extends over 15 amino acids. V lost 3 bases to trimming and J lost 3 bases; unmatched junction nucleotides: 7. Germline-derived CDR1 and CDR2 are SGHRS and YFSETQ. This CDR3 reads CASSSGGTGIYEQYF. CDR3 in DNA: TGCGCCAGCAGCTCTGGAGGGACAGGGATCTACGAGCAGTACTTC. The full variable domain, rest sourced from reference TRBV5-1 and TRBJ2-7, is KAGVTQTPRYLIKTRGQQVTLSCSPISGHRSVSWYQQTPGQGLQFLFEYFSETQRNKGNFPGRFSGRQFSNSRSEMNVSTLELGDSALYLCASSSGGTGIYEQYFGPGTRLTVT.

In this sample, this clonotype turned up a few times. The chain's CDR3 is CAIKRRETQYF. The DNA for the CDR3 is TGTGCCATCAAGAGGAGAGAGACCCAGTACTTC. The chain employs TRBV11-2 and TRBJ2-5; D remains unclear. The CDR3 is 11 amino acids. Germline assignment: CDR1 SGHAT and CDR2 FQNNGV. The ends were cut back, 10 bases at V and 4 bases at J, with 10 bases in the middle.

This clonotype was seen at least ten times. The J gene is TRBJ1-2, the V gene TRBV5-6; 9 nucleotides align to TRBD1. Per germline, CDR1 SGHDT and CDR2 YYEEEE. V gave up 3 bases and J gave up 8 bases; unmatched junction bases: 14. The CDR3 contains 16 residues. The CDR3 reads CASSWGTGSPSRGYTF. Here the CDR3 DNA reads TGTGCCAGCAGCTGGGGGACAGGGAGTCCCTCGAGAGGCTACACCTTC.

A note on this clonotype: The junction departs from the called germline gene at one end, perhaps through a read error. The CDR3 nucleotides read TGCAGCGCCTTAGCGGGACTCACCAGGAAGCTGTTATTT. Amino acids: CSALAGLTRKLLF. J is TRBJ2-2 and V is TRBV29-1, with 8 bases lining up with TRBD2. Germline V gene sequence: CDR1 SQVTM, CDR2 ANQGSEA. CDR3 length equals 13 residues.

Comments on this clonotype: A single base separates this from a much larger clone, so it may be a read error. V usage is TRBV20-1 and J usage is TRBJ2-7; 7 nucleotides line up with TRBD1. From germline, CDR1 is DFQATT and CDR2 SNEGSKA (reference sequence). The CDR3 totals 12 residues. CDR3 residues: CSAFNRGYEQHF. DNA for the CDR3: TGCAGTGCATTTAACAGGGGTTACGAGCAGCACTTC.

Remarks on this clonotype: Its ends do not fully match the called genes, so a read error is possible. The DNA for the CDR3 is TGTGCCAGTAAAGGCACTGAAACTTTCTTT. Translated, it gives CASKGTETFF. This sequence joins TRBV19 and TRBJ1-1; D remains unclear. Germline lookup yields CDR1 LNHDA and CDR2 SQIVND (reference sequence). The CDR3 contains 10 residues.

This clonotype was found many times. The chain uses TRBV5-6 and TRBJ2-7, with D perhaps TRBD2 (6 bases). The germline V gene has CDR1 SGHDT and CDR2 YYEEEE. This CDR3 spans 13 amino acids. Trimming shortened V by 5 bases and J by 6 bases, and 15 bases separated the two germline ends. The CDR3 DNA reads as TGTGCCAGCAGGCTAGCGCCGCGCCGCGAGCAGTACTTC. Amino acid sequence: CASRLAPRREQYF.

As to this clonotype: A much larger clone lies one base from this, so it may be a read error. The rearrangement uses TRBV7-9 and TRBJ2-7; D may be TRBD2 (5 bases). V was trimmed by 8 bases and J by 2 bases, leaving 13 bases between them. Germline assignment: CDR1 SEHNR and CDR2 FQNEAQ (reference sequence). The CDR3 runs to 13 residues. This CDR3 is CASGRGITYEQYF. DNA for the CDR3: TGTGCCAGCGGCCGGGGAATAACCTACGAGCAGTACTTC.

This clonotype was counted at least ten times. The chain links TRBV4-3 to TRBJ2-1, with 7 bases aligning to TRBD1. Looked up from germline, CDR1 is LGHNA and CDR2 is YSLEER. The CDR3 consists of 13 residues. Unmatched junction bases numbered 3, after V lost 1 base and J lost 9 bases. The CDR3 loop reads CASSQVAGGEQFF. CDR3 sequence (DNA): TGCGCCAGCAGCCAAGTCGCAGGGGGTGAGCAGTTCTTC.

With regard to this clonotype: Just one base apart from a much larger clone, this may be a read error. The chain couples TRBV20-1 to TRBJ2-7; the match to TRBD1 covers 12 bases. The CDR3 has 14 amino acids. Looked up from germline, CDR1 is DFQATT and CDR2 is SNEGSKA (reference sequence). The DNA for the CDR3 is TGCAGTGCTAGCCGGGACAGGGGGCTTCACGAGCAGTGCTTC. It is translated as CSASRDRGLHEQCF.

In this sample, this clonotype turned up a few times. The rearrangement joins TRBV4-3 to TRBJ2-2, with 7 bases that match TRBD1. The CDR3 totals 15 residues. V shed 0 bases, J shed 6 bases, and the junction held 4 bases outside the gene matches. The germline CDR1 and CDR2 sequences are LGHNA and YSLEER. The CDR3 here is CASSQERGLAGELFF. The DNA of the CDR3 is TGCGCCAGCAGCCAAGAGAGGGGGCTTGCCGGGGAGCTGTTTTTT.

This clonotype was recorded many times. Written as DNA, the CDR3 is TGTGCCAGCAGTGCCTCGGACAGCTACAATCAGCCCCAGCATTTT. Amino acids: CASSASDSYNQPQHF. V is TRBV25-1 and J is TRBJ1-5; D perhaps matches TRBD1 (6 bases). Trimming removed 4 bases at V and 3 bases at J, with 13 bases between. Germline V lookup: CDR1 MGHDK, CDR2 SYGVNS. CDR3 length equals 15 residues.

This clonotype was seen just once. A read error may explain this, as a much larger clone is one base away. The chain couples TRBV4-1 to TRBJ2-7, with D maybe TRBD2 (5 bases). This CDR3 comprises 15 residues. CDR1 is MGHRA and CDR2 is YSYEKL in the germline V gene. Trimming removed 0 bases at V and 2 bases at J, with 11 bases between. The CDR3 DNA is TGCGCCAGCAGCCAAGATGGGAGACTACCCTACGAGCAGTACTTC. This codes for CASSQDGRLPYEQYF.

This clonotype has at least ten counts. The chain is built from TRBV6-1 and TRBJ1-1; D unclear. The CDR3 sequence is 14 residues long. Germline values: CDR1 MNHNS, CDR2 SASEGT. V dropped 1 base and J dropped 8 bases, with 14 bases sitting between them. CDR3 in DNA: TGTGCCAGCAGTGAAGATTTAGATGGGGAGGAAGCTTTCTTT. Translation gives CASSEDLDGEEAFF.

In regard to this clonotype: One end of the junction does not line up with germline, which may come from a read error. CDR3 in DNA: TGCGTCAGCAGCCAAGATAAAGGAGCGGGCTTACACAATGAGCAGTTCTTC. This codes for CVSSQDKGAGLHNEQFF. The V call is TRBV4-3, the J call TRBJ2-1, with D tentatively TRBD2 (6 bases). Germline CDR1 reads LGHNA; CDR2 reads YSLEER. The length of the CDR3 is 17 residues.

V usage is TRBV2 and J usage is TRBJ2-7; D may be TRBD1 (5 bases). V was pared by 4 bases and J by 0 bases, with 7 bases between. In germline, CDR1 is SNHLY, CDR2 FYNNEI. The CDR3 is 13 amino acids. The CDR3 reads CASSVDSSYEQYF. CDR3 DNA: TGTGCCAGCAGTGTCGACAGCTCCTACGAGCAGTACTTC.

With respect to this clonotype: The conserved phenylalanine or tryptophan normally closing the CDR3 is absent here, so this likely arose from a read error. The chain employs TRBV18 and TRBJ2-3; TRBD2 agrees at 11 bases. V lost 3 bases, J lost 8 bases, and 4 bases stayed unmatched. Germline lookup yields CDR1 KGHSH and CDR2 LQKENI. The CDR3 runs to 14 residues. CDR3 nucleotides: TGTGCCAGCTCACCGGGACTAGCGGAAGGTACGCAGTATCTT. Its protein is CASSPGLAEGTQYL.

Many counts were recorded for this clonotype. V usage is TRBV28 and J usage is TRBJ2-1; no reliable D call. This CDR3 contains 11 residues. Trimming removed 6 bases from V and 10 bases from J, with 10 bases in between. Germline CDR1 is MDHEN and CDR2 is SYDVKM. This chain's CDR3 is CASSPLDEQFF. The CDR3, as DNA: TGTGCCAGCAGCCCTCTGGACGAGCAGTTCTTC.

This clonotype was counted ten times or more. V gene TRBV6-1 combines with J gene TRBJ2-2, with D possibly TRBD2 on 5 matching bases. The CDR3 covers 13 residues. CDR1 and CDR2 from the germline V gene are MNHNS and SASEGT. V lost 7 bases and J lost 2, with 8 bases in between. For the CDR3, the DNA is TGTGCCAGCATTGAGGGAAACACCGGGGAGCTGTTTTTT. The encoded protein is CASIEGNTGELFF.

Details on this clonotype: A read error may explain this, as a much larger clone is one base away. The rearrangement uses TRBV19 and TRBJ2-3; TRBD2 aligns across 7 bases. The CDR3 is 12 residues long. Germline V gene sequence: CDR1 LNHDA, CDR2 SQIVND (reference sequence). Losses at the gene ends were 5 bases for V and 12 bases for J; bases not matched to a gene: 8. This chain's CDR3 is CASSSGLVSQYF. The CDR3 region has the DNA TGTGCCAGTAGTTCCGGACTAGTCTCCCAGTATTTT.

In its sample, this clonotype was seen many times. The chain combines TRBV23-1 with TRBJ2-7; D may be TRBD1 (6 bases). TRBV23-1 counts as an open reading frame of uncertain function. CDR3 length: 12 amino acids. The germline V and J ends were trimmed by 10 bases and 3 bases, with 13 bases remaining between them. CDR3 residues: CATTPGDYEQYF. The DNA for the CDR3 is TGCGCCACTACCCCAGGGGACTACGAGCAGTACTTC.

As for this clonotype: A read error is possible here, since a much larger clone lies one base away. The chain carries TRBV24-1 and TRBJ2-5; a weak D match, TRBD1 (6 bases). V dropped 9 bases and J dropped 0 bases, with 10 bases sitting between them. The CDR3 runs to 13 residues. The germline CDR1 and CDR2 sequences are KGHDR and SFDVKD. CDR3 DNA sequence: TGTGCCACCCCTACAGGGTACCAAGAGACCCAGTACTTC. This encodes CATPTGYQETQYF.

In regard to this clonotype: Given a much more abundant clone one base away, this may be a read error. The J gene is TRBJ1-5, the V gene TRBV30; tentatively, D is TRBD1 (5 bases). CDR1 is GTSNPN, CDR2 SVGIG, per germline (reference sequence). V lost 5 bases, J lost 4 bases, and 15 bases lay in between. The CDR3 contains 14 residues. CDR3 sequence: CAWGLTELNQPQHF. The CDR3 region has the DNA TGTGCCTGGGGTCTGACAGAGCTAAATCAGCCCCAGCATTTT.

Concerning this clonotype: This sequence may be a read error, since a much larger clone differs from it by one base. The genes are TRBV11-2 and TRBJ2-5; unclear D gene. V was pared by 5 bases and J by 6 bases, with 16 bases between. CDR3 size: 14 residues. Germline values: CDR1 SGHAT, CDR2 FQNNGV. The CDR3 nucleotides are TGTGCCAGCAGCGCCGGGTGCCCCTCAAAGACCCAGTACTTC. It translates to CASSAGCPSKTQYF.